This TCR beta chain was sequenced for a study of T cells after posttransplantation cyclophosphamide. Study-wide points: TRB overlap between skin or GI tissue T cells and blood was limited. Donor-recipient repertoire similarity was low at 1-2 months, rising over year one. TRB clonality was highly associated with recipient CMV seropositivity and reactivation.

Sequenced by immunoSEQ multiplex PCR; TCRdb stores in-frame clones only, minus some. The profile covers around 6,900 clones, with 95% to 98% appearing a single time and around 0.49% taken by the ten largest. Losses at the gene ends were 3 bases for V and 4 bases for J; bases not matched to a gene: 7. Germline V gives CDR1 MNHEY, CDR2 SMNVEV (reference sequence). The CDR3 runs 15 residues. As for this clone: Its antigen is unidentified.

Cells defined as naive were viable CD3+CD4+ or CD3+CD8+ and CCR7+CD45RA+CD45RO-CD95-CD27+CD28+. The clonotype comes from a woman aged 30 to 39 in good health and a related stem cell transplant donor. Sequenced input: naive CD8+ T cells sorted from PBMCs. This chain joins TRBV27 and TRBJ2-7; TRBD1 agrees at 9 bases. CDR3 amino acids: CASSFFGDRVYEQYF. The CDR3 nucleotides read TGTGCCAGCAGTTTTTTCGGGGACAGGGTATACGAGCAGTACTTC.